Following are 21 T cell receptor beta chains from one sample sequenced in a study of blood T cell repertoires in COVID-19. Here immunoSEQ multiplex PCR was the method, and the copy in TCRdb shows in-frame clones only, minus some. The sample carries about 160,000 clones, 70% to 90% recorded once. The sample consisted of peripheral blood. The receptor source for this set is a woman between 50 and 59 years old with COVID-19, enrolled during active disease.

In nucleotides, the CDR3 is TGTGCCACCAGTGATTCAGCAGGCGGGAGCAATCAGCCCCAGCATTTT. It yields the protein CATSDSAGGSNQPQHF. The chain joins TRBV24-1 to TRBJ1-5; no clear D. Trimming removed 2 bases from V and 1 base from J, with 11 bases in between. From germline, CDR1 is KGHDR and CDR2 SFDVKD. This CDR3 comprises 16 residues.

This rearrangement joins TRBV5-1 to TRBJ2-5; a possible D gene is TRBD1 (6 bases). V dropped 0 bases and J dropped 5 bases, with 17 bases sitting between them. The CDR3 runs to 16 residues. Germline V gene lookup returns CDR1 SGHRS and CDR2 YFSETQ. The DNA for the CDR3 is TGCGCCAGCAGCTTGGAAGGGGGTATTATGCGGGAGACCCAGTACTTC. This codes for CASSLEGGIMRETQYF.

The chain couples TRBV7-2 to TRBJ1-4; TRBD1 matches 8 bases. Germline V CDR1 and CDR2: SGHTA, FQGNSA. The CDR3 extends over 15 amino acids. J lost 8 bases, V lost 5 bases, and 10 bases had no gene match. In DNA, the CDR3 is TGTGCCAGCAGCCCCAGGACAGGGATGCGGGAAAAACTGTTTTTT. Translated: CASSPRTGMREKLFF.

This chain connects TRBV28 to TRBJ2-5; TRBD2 agrees at 14 bases. This CDR3 is built from 15 residues. Losses at the gene ends were 3 bases for V and 5 bases for J; bases not matched to a gene: 2. Germline V lookup: CDR1 MDHEN, CDR2 SYDVKM. In nucleotides, the CDR3 is TGTGCCAGCAGTTTGGGACTAGCGGGGGTGGAGACCCAGTACTTC. Residues: CASSLGLAGVETQYF.

The chain carries TRBV6-5 and TRBJ2-2; 8 bases map to TRBD1. Germline assignment: CDR1 MNHEY and CDR2 SVGAGI. The CDR3 is 13 amino acids. V lost 8 bases and J lost 4; bases outside the gene matches: 3. CDR3 DNA sequence: TGTGCCAGCGACAGGGGAGGCACCGGGGAGCTGTTTTTT. Residues: CASDRGGTGELFF.

V and J are TRBV11-3 and TRBJ2-2; D gene ambiguous. CDR3 length: 14 amino acids. Germline CDR1 and CDR2: SGHNT and YENEEA. The ends were cut back, 7 bases at V and 0 bases at J, with 9 bases in the middle. The CDR3 DNA follows: TGTGCCAGCACGAAACAAGCGAACACCGGGGAGCTGTTTTTT. Encoded protein: CASTKQANTGELFF.

This clone was observed a single time. This chain links TRBV7-9 with TRBJ2-7; no reliable D call. Per germline, CDR1 SEHNR and CDR2 FQNEAQ (reference sequence). V was clipped by 0 bases and J by 3 bases, with 3 bases between them. This CDR3 comprises 12 residues. CDR3 DNA: TGTGCCAGCAGCTTAGCCCTCTACGAGCAGTACTTC. This sequence encodes CASSLALYEQYF.

V is TRBV6-2 or TRBV6-3 and J is TRBJ1-2; D is unclear. Trimming left V 2 bases short and J 2 bases short, with 6 bases between. This CDR3 spans 13 amino acids. Germline V CDR1 and CDR2: MNHEY, SVGEGT. CDR3 DNA sequence: TGTGCCAGCAGTTACGGGCAGAACTATGGCTACACCTTC. Amino acid sequence: CASSYGQNYGYTF.

The chain is built from TRBV9 and TRBJ1-4; 10 bases map to TRBD1. In germline, CDR1 is SGDLS, CDR2 YYNGEE. V was clipped by 4 bases and J by 6 bases; unmatched bases: 6. This CDR3 region has 15 residues. CDR3: CASSNRQGADEKLFF. The CDR3, as DNA: TGTGCCAGCAGCAACAGACAGGGGGCGGATGAAAAACTGTTTTTT.

This rearrangement joins TRBV12-5 to TRBJ1-5; 9 nucleotides align to TRBD1. The J segment lost 2 bases and the V segment lost 5 bases, leaving 13 bases of the junction unmatched. This CDR3 comprises 18 residues. Germline V lookup: CDR1 LGHNT, CDR2 FRNRAP. CDR3 residues: CASGTDRGGYGGNQPQHF. DNA of the CDR3: TGTGCTAGTGGTACCGACAGGGGGGGTTATGGGGGCAATCAGCCCCAGCATTTT.

The table lists this clone with a few counts. The chain is built from TRBV28 and TRBJ1-2; D is possibly TRBD1 (6 bases). Germline lookup yields CDR1 MDHEN and CDR2 SYDVKM. The CDR3 is 14 amino acids. Trimming took 7 bases from V and 7 from J, leaving 19 bases between them. In nucleotides, the CDR3 is TGTGCCAGCACCCCCTCGGGGGGGGCCTCTGGCTACACCTTC. It translates to CASTPSGGASGYTF.

The chain is built from TRBV29-1 and TRBJ2-7; TRBD1 matches at 9 bases. V shed 4 bases and J 2 bases; nucleotides not matched to a gene: 6. This CDR3 spans 14 amino acids. The germline V gene has CDR1 SQVTM and CDR2 ANQGSEA. DNA of the CDR3: TGCAGCGTTGGACCGGGACAGGGCGCCTACGAGCAGTACTTC. Amino acids: CSVGPGQGAYEQYF.

The chain carries TRBV5-6 and TRBJ1-5; D unresolved. Deletions cut 1 base from V and 0 bases from J, with 8 bases between. The CDR3 spans 15 residues. Germline V gene lookup returns CDR1 SGHDT and CDR2 YYEEEE. The chain's CDR3 is CASSLRYYSNQPQHF. CDR3 coding DNA: TGTGCCAGCAGCTTGCGTTATTATAGCAATCAGCCCCAGCATTTT.

This clone was seen just once. V usage is TRBV28 and J usage is TRBJ2-7, with 10 bases fitting TRBD1. Germline V lookup: CDR1 MDHEN, CDR2 SYDVKM. The CDR3 covers 15 residues. V lost 4 bases, J lost 2 bases, and 5 bases stayed unmatched. The CDR3 is CASSSEGQGTYEQYF. CDR3 DNA sequence: TGTGCCAGCAGTTCCGAGGGACAGGGGACCTACGAGCAGTACTTC.

This chain connects TRBV5-1 to TRBJ1-6; TRBD1 is a possible D gene (6 bases). In germline, CDR1 is SGHRS, CDR2 YFSETQ. The CDR3 spans 14 residues. The germline V and J ends were trimmed by 6 bases and 7 bases, with 14 bases remaining between them. The CDR3 bases are TGCGCCAGCACCCAAGGGGGGGGCAATTCACCCCTCCACTTT. Translation gives CASTQGGGNSPLHF.

This sequence joins TRBV6-2 or TRBV6-3 and TRBJ1-1; the D gene is possibly TRBD1 (5 bases). The germline V gene encodes CDR1 MNHEY and CDR2 SVGEGT. The CDR3 covers 14 residues. V was shortened by 2 bases and J by 0 bases, with 7 bases between the two germline ends. CDR3 sequence reads: CASSYVTVNTEAFF. The CDR3 DNA follows: TGTGCCAGCAGTTACGTGACAGTGAACACTGAAGCTTTCTTT.

Only one count was recorded for this clone. The V gene is TRBV14, the J gene TRBJ2-1; 9 nucleotides agree with TRBD1. Germline CDR1 reads SGHDN; CDR2 reads FVKESK. The CDR3 length is 17 residues. The trim removed 2 bases at V and 6 bases at J, leaving 11 bases unmatched. The CDR3 protein is CASSQHTGTGIFNEQFF. The CDR3 bases are TGTGCCAGCAGCCAACATACCGGGACAGGGATATTCAATGAGCAGTTCTTC.

This clone was observed a few times. The chain has TRBV4-2 and TRBJ1-2; TRBD1 matches at 11 bases. This CDR3 is 14 amino acids long. With V trimmed by 1 base and J by 6 bases, 1 base remained unmatched. Germline values: CDR1 LGHNA, CDR2 YNFKEQ. The CDR3 nucleotides are TGTGCCAGCAGCCAAGTGGGACAGGGGGATGGCTACACCTTC. Protein sequence: CASSQVGQGDGYTF.

The V call is TRBV6-2 or TRBV6-3, the J call TRBJ1-5; tentative D call: TRBD1 (6 bases). Trimming left V 6 bases short and J 2 bases short, with 23 bases between. CDR3 size: 18 residues. The V gene's germline CDR1 is MNHEY and CDR2 SVGEGT. CDR3 region: CASSNIDRSSFRNQPQHF. CDR3 DNA sequence: TGTGCCAGCAGCAATATTGACAGGTCCTCGTTCCGCAATCAGCCCCAGCATTTT.

The chain combines TRBV20-1 with TRBJ1-5; 8 nucleotides match TRBD1. The CDR3 is 15 residues long. Per germline, CDR1 DFQATT and CDR2 SNEGSKA (reference sequence). The J segment lost 7 bases and the V segment lost 3 bases, leaving 11 bases of the junction unmatched. CDR3 bases: TGCAGTGCTAGTTCAGGGGGCGCTTTTGGACAGCCCCAGCATTTT. Protein: CSASSGGAFGQPQHF.

The chain couples TRBV9 to TRBJ1-1; D gene unclear. This CDR3 is 15 amino acids long. V shed 0 bases and J shed 2 bases, with 11 bases lying between them. In germline, CDR1 is SGDLS, CDR2 YYNGEE. CDR3 in amino acids: CASSVVPGTNTEAFF. The CDR3, as DNA: TGTGCCAGCAGCGTAGTGCCGGGTACTAACACTGAAGCTTTCTTT.